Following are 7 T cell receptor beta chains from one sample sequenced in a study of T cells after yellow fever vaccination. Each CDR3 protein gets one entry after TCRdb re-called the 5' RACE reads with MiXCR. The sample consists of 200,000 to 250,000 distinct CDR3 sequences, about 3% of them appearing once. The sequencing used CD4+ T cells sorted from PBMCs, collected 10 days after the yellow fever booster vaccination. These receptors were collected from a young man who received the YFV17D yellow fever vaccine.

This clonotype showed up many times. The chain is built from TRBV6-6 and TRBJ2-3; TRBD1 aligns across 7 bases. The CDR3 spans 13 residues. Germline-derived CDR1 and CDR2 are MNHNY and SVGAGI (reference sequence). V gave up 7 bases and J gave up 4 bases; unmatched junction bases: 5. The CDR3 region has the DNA TGTGCCAGCAACAGGGGAGAGGCAGATACGCAGTATTTT. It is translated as CASNRGEADTQYF.

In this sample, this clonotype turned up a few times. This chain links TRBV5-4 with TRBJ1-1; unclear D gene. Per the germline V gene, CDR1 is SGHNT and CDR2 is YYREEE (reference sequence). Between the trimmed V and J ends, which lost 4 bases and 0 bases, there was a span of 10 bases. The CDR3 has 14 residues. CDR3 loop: CASSAAAVNTEAFF. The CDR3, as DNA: TGTGCCAGCAGCGCGGCGGCGGTGAACACTGAAGCTTTCTTT.

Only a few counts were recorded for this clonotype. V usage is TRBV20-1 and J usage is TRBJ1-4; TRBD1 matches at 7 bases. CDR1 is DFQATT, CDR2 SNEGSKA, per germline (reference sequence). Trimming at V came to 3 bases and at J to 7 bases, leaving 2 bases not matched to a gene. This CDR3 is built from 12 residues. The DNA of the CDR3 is TGCAGTGCTAGCTACAGGGGTGAAAAACTGTTTTTT. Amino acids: CSASYRGEKLFF.

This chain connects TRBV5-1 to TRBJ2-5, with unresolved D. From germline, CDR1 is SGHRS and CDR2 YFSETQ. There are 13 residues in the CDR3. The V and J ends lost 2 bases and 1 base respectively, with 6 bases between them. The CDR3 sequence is CASSFGFQETQYF. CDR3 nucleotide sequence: TGCGCCAGCAGCTTCGGTTTCCAAGAGACCCAGTACTTC.

CDR3 amino acids: CASSYQNSPLHF. The CDR3 DNA follows: TGTGCCAGCAGTTACCAAAATTCACCCCTCCACTTT. V and J are TRBV6-5 and TRBJ1-6; no firm D call. The CDR3 contains 12 residues. The germline V gene has CDR1 MNHEY and CDR2 SVGAGI. Trimming stripped 2 bases from V and 7 bases from J, with 3 bases between.

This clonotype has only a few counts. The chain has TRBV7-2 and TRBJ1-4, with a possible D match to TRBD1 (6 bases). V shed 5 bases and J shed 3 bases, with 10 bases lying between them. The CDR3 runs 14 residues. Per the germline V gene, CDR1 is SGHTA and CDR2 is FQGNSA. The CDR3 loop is CASSADRANEKLFF. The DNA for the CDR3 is TGTGCCAGCAGCGCGGACAGAGCTAATGAAAAACTGTTTTTT.

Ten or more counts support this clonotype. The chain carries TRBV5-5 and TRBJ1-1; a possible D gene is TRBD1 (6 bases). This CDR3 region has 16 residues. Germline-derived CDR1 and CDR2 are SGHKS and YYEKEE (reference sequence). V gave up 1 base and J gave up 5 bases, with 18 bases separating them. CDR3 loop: CASSLLTGLRETEAFF. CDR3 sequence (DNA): TGTGCCAGCAGCTTGCTCACAGGGTTAAGGGAAACTGAAGCTTTCTTT.